This T cell receptor (beta chain) came from a study of blood T cell repertoires in COVID-19. Study as a whole: Nucleic acid was either cDNA or gDNA, and it came from T cells, B-cell-depleted T cells, or PBMCs.

Assay used: immunoSEQ multiplex PCR; TCRdb lists only in-frame clones, some missing. The sample shows some 62,000 clones, 80% to 90% of them seen only once. The junction had 4 bases not matched to a gene; V was cut back by 2 bases and J by 4 bases. Germline CDR1 MDHEN, CDR2 SYDVKM. This CDR3 has 14 amino acids. The rearrangement joins TRBV28 to TRBJ1-2; 7 bases are a match to TRBD1. The origin of this receptor is a woman aged 40 to 55 with acute COVID-19. What was sequenced was PBMCs or T cells enriched from blood (not recorded which). CDR3 in amino acids: CASSLNRGIYGYTF. In DNA, the CDR3 is TGTGCCAGCAGTTTAAACAGGGGTATCTATGGCTACACCTTC.